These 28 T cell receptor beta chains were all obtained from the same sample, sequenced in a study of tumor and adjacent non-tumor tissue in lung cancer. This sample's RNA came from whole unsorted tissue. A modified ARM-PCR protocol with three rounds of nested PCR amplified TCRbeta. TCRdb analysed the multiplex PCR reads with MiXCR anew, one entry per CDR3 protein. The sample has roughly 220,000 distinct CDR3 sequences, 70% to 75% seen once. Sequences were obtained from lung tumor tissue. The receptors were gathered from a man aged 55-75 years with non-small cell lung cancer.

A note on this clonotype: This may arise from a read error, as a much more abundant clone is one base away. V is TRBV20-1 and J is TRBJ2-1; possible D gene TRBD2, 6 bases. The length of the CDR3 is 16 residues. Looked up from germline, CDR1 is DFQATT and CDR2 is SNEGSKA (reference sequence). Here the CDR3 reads CSASPRESSSYNERFF. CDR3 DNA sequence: TGCAGTGCTAGCCCCCGGGAGTCGAGCTCCTACAATGAGCGGTTCTTC.

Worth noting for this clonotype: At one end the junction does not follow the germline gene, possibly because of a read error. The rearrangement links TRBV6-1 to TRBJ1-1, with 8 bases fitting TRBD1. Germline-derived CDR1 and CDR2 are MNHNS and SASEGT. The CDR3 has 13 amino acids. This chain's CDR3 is CVSSIGQGTEAFF. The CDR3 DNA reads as TGTGTCAGCAGTATTGGACAGGGCACTGAAGCTTTCTTT.

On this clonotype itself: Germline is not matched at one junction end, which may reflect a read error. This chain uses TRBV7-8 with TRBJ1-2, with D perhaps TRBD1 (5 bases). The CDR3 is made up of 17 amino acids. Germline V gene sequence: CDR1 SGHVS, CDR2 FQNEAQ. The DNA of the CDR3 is TGTGCCAGCAGCTTAGCCGAGACAGCCTCCCTTAGCTATGGGTACACCTTC. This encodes CASSLAETASLSYGYTF. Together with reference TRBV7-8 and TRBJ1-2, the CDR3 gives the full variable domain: GAGVSQSPRYKVAKRGQDVALRCDPISGHVSLFWYQQALGQGPEFLTYFQNEAQLDKSGLPSDRFFAERPEGSVSTLKIQRTQQEDSAVYLCASSLAETASLSYGYTFGSGTRLTVV.

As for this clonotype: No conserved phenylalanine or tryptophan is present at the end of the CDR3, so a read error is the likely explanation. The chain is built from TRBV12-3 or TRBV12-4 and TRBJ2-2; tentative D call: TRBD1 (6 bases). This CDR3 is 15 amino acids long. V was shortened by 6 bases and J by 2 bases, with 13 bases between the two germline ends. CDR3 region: CASSQRTVNTGELFL. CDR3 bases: TGTGCCAGCAGCCAGAGGACAGTTAACACCGGGGAGCTGTTTTTA.

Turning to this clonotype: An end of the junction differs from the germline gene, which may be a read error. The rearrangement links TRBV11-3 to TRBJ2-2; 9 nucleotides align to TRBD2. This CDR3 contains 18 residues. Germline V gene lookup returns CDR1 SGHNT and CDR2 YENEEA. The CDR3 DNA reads TGTATCAGCAGCTCCCGGGGAGCGGGAGGATACAGAGCCGGGGAGCTGTTCTTT. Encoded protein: CISSSRGAGGYRAGELFF.

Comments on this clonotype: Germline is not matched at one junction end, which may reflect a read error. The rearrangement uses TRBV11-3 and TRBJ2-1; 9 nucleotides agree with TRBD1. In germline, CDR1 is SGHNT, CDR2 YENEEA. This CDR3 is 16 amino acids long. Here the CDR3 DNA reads TGTGTCAGCAGCCATGGGATGGGACAGGGCTTCAATGAGCAGTTTTTC. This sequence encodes CVSSHGMGQGFNEQFF.

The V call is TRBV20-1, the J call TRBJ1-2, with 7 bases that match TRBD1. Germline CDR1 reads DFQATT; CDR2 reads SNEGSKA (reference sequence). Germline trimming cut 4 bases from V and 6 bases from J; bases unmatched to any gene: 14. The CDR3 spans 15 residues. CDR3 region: CSATGFRDRANGYTF. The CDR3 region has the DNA TGCAGTGCTACGGGTTTCCGGGACAGAGCCAATGGCTACACCTTC.

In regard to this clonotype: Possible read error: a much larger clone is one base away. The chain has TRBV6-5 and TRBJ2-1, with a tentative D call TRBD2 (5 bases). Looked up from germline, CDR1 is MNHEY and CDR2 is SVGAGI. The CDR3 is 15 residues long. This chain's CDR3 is CASSYSLAGHNGQFF. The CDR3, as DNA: TGTGCCAGCAGTTACTCTCTAGCTGGCCACAATGGGCAGTTCTTC.

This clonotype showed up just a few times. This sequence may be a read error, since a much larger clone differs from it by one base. The CDR3 DNA reads TGTGTCAGCAGCTTTACCCTAGCCAAAAACATTCAGTACTTC. Amino acid sequence: CVSSFTLAKNIQYF. The genes are TRBV5-6 and TRBJ2-4; D is ambiguous. The germline gives CDR1 SGHDT, CDR2 YYEEEE. The CDR3 sequence is 14 residues long.

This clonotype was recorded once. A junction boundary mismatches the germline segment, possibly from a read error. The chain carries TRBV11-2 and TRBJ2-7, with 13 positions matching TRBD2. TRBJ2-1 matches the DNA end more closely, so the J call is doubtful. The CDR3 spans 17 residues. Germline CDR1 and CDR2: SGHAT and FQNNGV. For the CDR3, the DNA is TGTTCCAGCAGCTCCGTGGGACTAGCGGGGTGGGGCTACAAGCAGTTCTTC. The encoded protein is CSSSSVGLAGWGYKQFF.

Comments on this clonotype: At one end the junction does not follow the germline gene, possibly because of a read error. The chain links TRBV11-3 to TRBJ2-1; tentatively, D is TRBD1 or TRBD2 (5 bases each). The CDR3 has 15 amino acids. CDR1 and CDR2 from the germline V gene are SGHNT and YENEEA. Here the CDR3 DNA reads TGTGCCAGCAGCTCATACGGGGCGGCCCTCAATGAGCCGTTCTTC. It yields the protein CASSSYGAALNEPFF.

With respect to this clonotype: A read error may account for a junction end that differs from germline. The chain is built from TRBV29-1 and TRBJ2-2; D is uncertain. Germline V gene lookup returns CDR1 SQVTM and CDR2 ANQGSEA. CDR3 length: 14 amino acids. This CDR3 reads CSVDGHGNTWELFF. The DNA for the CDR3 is TGCAGCGTTGACGGCCATGGAAACACCTGGGAGCTGTTTTTT.

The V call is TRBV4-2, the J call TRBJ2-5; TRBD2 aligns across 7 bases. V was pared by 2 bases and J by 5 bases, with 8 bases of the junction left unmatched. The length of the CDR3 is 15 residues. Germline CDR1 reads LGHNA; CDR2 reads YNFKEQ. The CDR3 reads CASSQLTGGSETQYF. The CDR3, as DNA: TGTGCCAGCAGCCAATTAACGGGAGGCTCGGAGACCCAGTACTTC.

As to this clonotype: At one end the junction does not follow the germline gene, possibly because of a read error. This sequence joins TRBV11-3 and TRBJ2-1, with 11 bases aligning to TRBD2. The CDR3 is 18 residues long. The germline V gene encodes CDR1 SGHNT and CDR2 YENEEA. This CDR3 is CASGLEGLAGHSYNEQFF. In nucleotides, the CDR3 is TGTGCCAGCGGCTTAGAAGGACTAGCGGGTCACTCCTACAATGAGCAGTTCTTC.

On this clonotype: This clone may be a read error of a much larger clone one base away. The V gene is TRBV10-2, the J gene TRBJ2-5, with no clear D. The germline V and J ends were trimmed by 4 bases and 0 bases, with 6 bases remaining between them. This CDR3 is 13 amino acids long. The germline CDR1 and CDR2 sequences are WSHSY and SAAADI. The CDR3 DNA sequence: TGCGCCAGCAGTGCAATGTACCAAGAGACCCAGTACTTC. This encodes CASSAMYQETQYF.

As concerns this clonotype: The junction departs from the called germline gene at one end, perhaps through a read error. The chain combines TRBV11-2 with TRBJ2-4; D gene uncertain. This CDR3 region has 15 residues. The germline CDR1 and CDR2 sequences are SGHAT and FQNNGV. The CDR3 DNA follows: TGTGCCAGTAGGGCACGCCCGATAGCCAAAAACATTCAGTGCTTC. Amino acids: CASRARPIAKNIQCF.

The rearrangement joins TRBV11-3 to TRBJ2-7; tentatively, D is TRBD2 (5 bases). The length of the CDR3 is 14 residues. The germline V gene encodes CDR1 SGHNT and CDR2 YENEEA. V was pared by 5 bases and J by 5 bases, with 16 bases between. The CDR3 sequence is CASSPKWESDEQYV. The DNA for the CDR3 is TGTGCCAGCAGCCCGAAGTGGGAGAGCGACGAGCAGTACGTC.

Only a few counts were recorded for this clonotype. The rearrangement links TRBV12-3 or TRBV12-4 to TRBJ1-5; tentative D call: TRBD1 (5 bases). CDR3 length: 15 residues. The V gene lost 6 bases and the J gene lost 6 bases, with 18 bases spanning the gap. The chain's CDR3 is CASSPQVQAGQPQHF. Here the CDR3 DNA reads TGTGCCAGCAGCCCACAGGTGCAGGCCGGTCAGCCCCAGCATTTT.

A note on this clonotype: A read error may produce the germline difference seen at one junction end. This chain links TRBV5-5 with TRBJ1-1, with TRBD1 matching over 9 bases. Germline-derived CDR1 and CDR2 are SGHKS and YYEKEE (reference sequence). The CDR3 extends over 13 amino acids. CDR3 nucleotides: TGTGTCAGCAGCCTCGACAGGGGGACTGAAGCTTTCTTT. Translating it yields CVSSLDRGTEAFF.

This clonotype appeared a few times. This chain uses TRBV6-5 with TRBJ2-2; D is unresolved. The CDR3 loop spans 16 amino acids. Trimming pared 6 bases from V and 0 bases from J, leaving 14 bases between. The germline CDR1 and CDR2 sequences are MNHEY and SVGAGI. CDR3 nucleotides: TGTGCCAGCAGCCTTGGGCACGCAGCGAACACCGGGGAGCTGTTTTTT. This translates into CASSLGHAANTGELFF.

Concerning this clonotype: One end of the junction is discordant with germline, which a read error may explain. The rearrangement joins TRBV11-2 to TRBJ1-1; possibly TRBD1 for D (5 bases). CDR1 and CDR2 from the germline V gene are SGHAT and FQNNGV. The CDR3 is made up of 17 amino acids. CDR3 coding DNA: TGTTCCAGCAGGCCGGGGGGGGTCTCAACCCTGAACACTGAAGCTTTCTTT. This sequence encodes CSSRPGGVSTLNTEAFF.

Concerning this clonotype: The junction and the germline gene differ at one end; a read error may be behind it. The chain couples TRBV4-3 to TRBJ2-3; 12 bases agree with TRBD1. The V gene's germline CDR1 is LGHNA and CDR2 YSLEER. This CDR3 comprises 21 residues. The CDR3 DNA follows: TGCGCCAGCAGACAAGATTGGCTCGGCAGGTGGGACAGGGGGCTTACAGATACGCAGTATTTT. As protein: CASRQDWLGRWDRGLTDTQYF.

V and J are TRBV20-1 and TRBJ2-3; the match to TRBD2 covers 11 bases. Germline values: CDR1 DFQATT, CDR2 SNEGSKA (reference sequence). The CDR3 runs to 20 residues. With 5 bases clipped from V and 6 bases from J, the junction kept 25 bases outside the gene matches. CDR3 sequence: CSAFQPTLAGVGNSQDTQYF. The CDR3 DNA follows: TGCAGTGCTTTCCAACCCACACTAGCGGGGGTGGGGAATTCACAGGATACGCAGTATTTT.

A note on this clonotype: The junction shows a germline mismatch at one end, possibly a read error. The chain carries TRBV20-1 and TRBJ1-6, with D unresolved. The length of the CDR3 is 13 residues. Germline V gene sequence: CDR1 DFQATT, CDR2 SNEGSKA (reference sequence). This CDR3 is CSPRDGKNSPLHF. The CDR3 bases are TGCAGTCCTAGAGACGGAAAGAATTCACCCCTCCACTTT.

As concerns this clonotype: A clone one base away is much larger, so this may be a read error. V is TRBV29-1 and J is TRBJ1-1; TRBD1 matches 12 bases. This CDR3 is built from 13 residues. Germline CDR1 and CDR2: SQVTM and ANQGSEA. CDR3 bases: TGCAGCGTGCCCGGGACAGGGGGCACTGAAGCTATCTTT. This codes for CSVPGTGGTEAIF. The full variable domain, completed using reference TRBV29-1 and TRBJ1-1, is SAVISQKPSRDICQRGTSLTIQCQVDSQVTMMFWYRQQPGQSLTLIATANQGSEATYESGFVIDKFPISRPNLTFSTLTVSNMSPEDSSIYLCSVPGTGGTEAIFGQGTRLTVV.

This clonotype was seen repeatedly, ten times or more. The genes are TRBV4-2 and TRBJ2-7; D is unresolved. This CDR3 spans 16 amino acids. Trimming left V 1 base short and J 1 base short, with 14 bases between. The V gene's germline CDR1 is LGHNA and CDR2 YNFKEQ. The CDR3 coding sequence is TGTGCCAGCAGCCAAGGCGATAGCCTTATGTCCTACGAGCAGTACTTC. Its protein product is CASSQGDSLMSYEQYF.

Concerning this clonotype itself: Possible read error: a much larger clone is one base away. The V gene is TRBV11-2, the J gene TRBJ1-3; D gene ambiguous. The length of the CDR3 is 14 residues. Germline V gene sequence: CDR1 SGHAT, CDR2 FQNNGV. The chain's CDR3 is CASSLSGSGDTIYF. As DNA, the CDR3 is TGTGCCAGCAGCTTAAGTGGATCTGGAGACACCATATATTTT.

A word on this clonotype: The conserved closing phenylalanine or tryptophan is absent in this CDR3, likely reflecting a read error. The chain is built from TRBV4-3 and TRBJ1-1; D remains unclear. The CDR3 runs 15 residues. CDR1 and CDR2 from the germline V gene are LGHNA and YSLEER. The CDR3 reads CANSQEGGRVTEAFV. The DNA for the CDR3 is TGCGCCAACAGCCAAGAGGGAGGACGGGTCACTGAAGCTTTCGTT.